These T cell receptor beta chains were read from a single sample in a study of blood T cell repertoires in COVID-19. Produced via immunoSEQ multiplex PCR; TCRdb's table is partial and in-frame only. The data contain about 93,000 clones, around nine tenths of them singletons. Sequenced material: peripheral blood. The origin of the receptors is a woman of 80 years or more with acute or convalescent COVID-19. Both conserved end residues are part of each CDR3. D genes are given only for firm matches. Clone size is stated in some rows and not others, as once, few, many or a class when expanded.

v_call: TRBV14; j_call: TRBJ1-1; clone_size: once; d_call: -; cdr3_aa: CASTPDSRGTEAFF; cdr3_nt: TGTGCCAGCACACCGGACAGTAGGGGAACTGAAGCTTTCTTT
v_call: TRBV4-2; j_call: TRBJ2-1; clone_size: -; d_call: -; cdr3_aa: CASSQEERGRTGVEQFF; cdr3_nt: TGTGCCAGCAGCCAAGAAGAGCGCGGGCGAACTGGGGTTGAGCAGTTCTTC
v_call: TRBV25-1; j_call: TRBJ2-7; clone_size: once; d_call: TRBD2; cdr3_aa: CASSGLAESAEQYF; cdr3_nt: TGTGCCAGCAGTGGTCTAGCGGAGAGCGCCGAGCAGTACTTC
v_call: TRBV27; j_call: TRBJ1-1; clone_size: -; d_call: TRBD1; cdr3_aa: CASSPRTGNTEAFF; cdr3_nt: TGTGCCAGCAGTCCGCGGACAGGGAACACTGAAGCTTTCTTT
v_call: TRBV19; j_call: TRBJ1-2; clone_size: -; d_call: -; cdr3_aa: CASSMYRRSGVYGYTF; cdr3_nt: TGTGCCAGTAGTATGTACCGGCGCTCAGGTGTCTATGGCTACACCTTC
v_call: TRBV27; j_call: TRBJ2-3; clone_size: -; d_call: TRBD2; cdr3_aa: CASSFLGTRPTDTQYF; cdr3_nt: TGTGCCAGCAGTTTCCTCGGGACTAGACCCACAGATACGCAGTATTTT
v_call: TRBV11-2; j_call: TRBJ2-7; clone_size: few; d_call: TRBD2; cdr3_aa: CASSLLAGPSYEQYF; cdr3_nt: TGTGCCAGCAGCCTACTAGCGGGGCCTTCCTACGAGCAGTACTTC
v_call: TRBV6-5; j_call: TRBJ1-4; clone_size: -; d_call: TRBD1; cdr3_aa: CASSWTGNEKLFF; cdr3_nt: TGTGCCAGCAGTTGGACAGGGAATGAAAAACTGTTTTTT
v_call: TRBV27; j_call: TRBJ2-1; clone_size: -; d_call: TRBD2; cdr3_aa: CASRRLAGGFNEQFF; cdr3_nt: TGTGCCAGCAGGAGACTAGCGGGGGGGTTCAATGAGCAGTTCTTC
v_call: TRBV18; j_call: TRBJ1-1; clone_size: few; d_call: -; cdr3_aa: CASSVLGGANTEAFF; cdr3_nt: TGTGCCAGCTCAGTGTTGGGGGGGGCGAACACTGAAGCTTTCTTT
v_call: TRBV6-2/TRBV6-3; j_call: TRBJ2-1; clone_size: -; d_call: TRBD2; cdr3_aa: CASSYREDLNNEQFF; cdr3_nt: TGTGCCAGCAGTTATCGGGAGGACTTAAACAATGAGCAGTTCTTC
v_call: TRBV11-3; j_call: TRBJ2-5; clone_size: -; d_call: TRBD1; cdr3_aa: CASSAGSGGAEETQYF; cdr3_nt: TGTGCCAGCAGCGCTGGCTCAGGGGGCGCCGAAGAGACCCAGTACTTC
v_call: TRBV28; j_call: TRBJ1-4; clone_size: -; d_call: TRBD1; cdr3_aa: CASSYGTGMVSNEKLFF; cdr3_nt: TGTGCCAGCAGTTACGGGACAGGGATGGTGTCTAATGAAAAACTGTTTTTT
v_call: TRBV5-8; j_call: TRBJ1-1; clone_size: -; d_call: -; cdr3_aa: CASSPHREAFF; cdr3_nt: TGTGCCAGCAGCCCGCACAGGGAAGCTTTCTTT
v_call: TRBV29-1; j_call: TRBJ2-1; clone_size: -; d_call: -; cdr3_aa: CSVSRASAGEQFF; cdr3_nt: TGCAGCGTTAGTCGGGCTAGCGCGGGTGAGCAGTTCTTC
v_call: TRBV6-5; j_call: TRBJ2-3; clone_size: -; d_call: -; cdr3_aa: CASSYELETDTQYF; cdr3_nt: TGTGCCAGCAGTTACGAGTTGGAGACAGATACGCAGTATTTT
v_call: TRBV6-6; j_call: TRBJ1-1; clone_size: -; d_call: -; cdr3_aa: CASSPTGFYGAFF; cdr3_nt: TGTGCCAGCAGCCCCACAGGTTTTTACGGAGCTTTCTTT
v_call: TRBV18; j_call: TRBJ2-3; clone_size: -; d_call: -; cdr3_aa: CASSPQAQGGTDTQYF; cdr3_nt: TGTGCCAGCTCACCACAAGCACAGGGAGGGACAGATACGCAGTATTTT
v_call: TRBV6-6; j_call: TRBJ2-1; clone_size: -; d_call: -; cdr3_aa: CASRPPTGAYNEQFF; cdr3_nt: TGTGCCAGCAGACCCCCGACAGGAGCCTACAATGAGCAGTTCTTC
v_call: TRBV29-1; j_call: TRBJ1-1; clone_size: once; d_call: TRBD1; cdr3_aa: CSVERGRNTEAFF; cdr3_nt: TGCAGCGTTGAAAGGGGGCGGAACACTGAAGCTTTCTTT
v_call: TRBV9; j_call: TRBJ2-2; clone_size: -; d_call: TRBD2; cdr3_aa: CASSVDPAGGPGELFF; cdr3_nt: TGTGCCAGCAGCGTGGACCCAGCGGGGGGGCCCGGGGAGCTGTTTTTT
v_call: TRBV12-5; j_call: TRBJ2-7; clone_size: -; d_call: TRBD1; cdr3_aa: CASGFSGQVKYEQYF; cdr3_nt: TGTGCTAGTGGTTTCTCGGGACAGGTCAAGTACGAGCAGTACTTC
v_call: TRBV2; j_call: TRBJ1-2; clone_size: -; d_call: TRBD1; cdr3_aa: CASSVKGAHGYTF; cdr3_nt: TGTGCCAGCAGTGTTAAGGGGGCTCATGGCTACACCTTC
v_call: TRBV19; j_call: TRBJ1-6; clone_size: -; d_call: -; cdr3_aa: CASRREGNSPLHF; cdr3_nt: TGTGCCAGCAGGAGGGAGGGTAATTCACCCCTCCACTTT